This TCR beta chain stems from a study of T cells after yellow fever vaccination. Findings and caveats of the study: Detected again after the booster were most primary-vaccination clones, at approximately 96% CD4 and approximately 85% CD8. It was a weaker secondary response, yet one that peaked faster, at day 5 versus 15. Clonotype sharing between CD4 and CD8 compartments was small.

This clonotype came up many times. Its matching antigen is unknown. V lost 3 bases to trimming and J lost 8 bases, with 11 bases between them. This CDR3 has 13 amino acids. TCRdb reprocessed the 5' RACE reads with MiXCR, giving one entry per CDR3 protein. The top ten hold about 0.85% of the sample, which has a few hundred thousand distinct CDR3 sequences, less than 8.5% seen once. The chain links TRBV12-3 or TRBV12-4 to TRBJ1-3; D is undetermined. The TCR was taken from a man aged 25 to 40 who received the YFV17D yellow fever vaccine. The source was CD4+ T cells sorted from PBMCs, collected 15 days after the yellow fever booster vaccination. Here the CDR3 DNA reads TGTGCCAGCAGTTTGAAGCTCGGGGACACCATATATTTT. This sequence encodes CASSLKLGDTIYF.